This T cell receptor beta chain was sequenced during a study of blood T cell repertoires in COVID-19. For the study at large: Acute-phase and convalescent COVID-19 samples originated in the United States, Italy and Spain.

About this clone itself: This sample also contains other DNA sequences that code for the same CDR3.

Germline-derived CDR1 and CDR2 are SGDLS and YYNGEE. This CDR3 comprises 15 residues. With 0 bases removed from V and 4 bases from J, the gap between germline ends came to 10 bases. TCRdb keeps only in-frame clones here, not all; method: immunoSEQ multiplex PCR. The profile covers approximately 300,000 clones, with about 92% appearing a single time and 18% taken by the ten largest. Specimen: PBMCs or T cells enriched from blood (not recorded which). This TCR derives from a woman in her twenties or thirties who had recovered from COVID-19. The genes are TRBV9 and TRBJ2-2; TRBD1 might be the D (5 bases). Here the CDR3 reads CASSVEGSGTGELFF. CDR3 coding DNA: TGTGCCAGCAGCGTAGAGGGGTCTGGCACCGGGGAGCTGTTTTTT. Full variable domain (rest looked up from reference TRBV9 and TRBJ2-2): DSGVTQTPKHLITATGQRVTLRCSPRSGDLSVYWYQQSLDQGLQFLIQYYNGEERAKGNILERFSAQQFPDLHSELNLSSLELGDSALYFCASSVEGSGTGELFFGEGSRLTVL.